Each of the 9 T cell receptor beta chains below was sequenced from the same sample in a study of memory CD4+ T cells and cytomegalovirus serostatus. The assay was immunoSEQ multiplex PCR, and TCRdb's table has in-frame clones only and misses some. Of around 25,000 clones in the sample, around three quarters were seen once. The sort gate was single viable CD3+CD4+CD8-CD45RO+ cells for memory CD4+ T cells. Source material: memory CD4+ T cells from blood. These receptors all come from an adult in good health and CMV-seronegative.

This clone was seen a handful of times. The V and J genes are TRBV10-3 and TRBJ1-2; 7 bases map to TRBD1. Germline CDR1 and CDR2: ENHRY and SYGVKD. The J segment lost 8 bases and the V segment lost 0 bases, leaving 9 bases of the junction unmatched. The CDR3 is 15 amino acids. The chain's CDR3 is CAISESPTGKEGYTF. Here the CDR3 DNA reads TGTGCCATCAGTGAGTCCCCGACAGGGAAGGAGGGCTACACCTTC.

V is TRBV6-6 and J is TRBJ2-5; 7 bases agree with TRBD1. The V gene's germline CDR1 is MNHNY and CDR2 SVGAGI (reference sequence). The CDR3 loop spans 14 amino acids. V lost 5 bases and J lost 3; bases outside the gene matches: 6. This CDR3 is CASSAGTEKETQYF. CDR3 nucleotide sequence: TGTGCCAGCAGTGCCGGGACAGAAAAAGAGACCCAGTACTTC.

This clone is a singleton in its sample. V is TRBV19 and J is TRBJ1-2; possible D gene TRBD1, 5 bases. With 0 bases removed from V and 8 bases from J, the gap between germline ends came to 22 bases. The CDR3 has 17 residues. The V gene's germline CDR1 is LNHDA and CDR2 SQIVND (reference sequence). The CDR3 region is CASSIEPSSRQGAGYTF. The CDR3, as DNA: TGTGCCAGTAGTATAGAACCATCAAGCAGACAAGGGGCCGGCTACACCTTC.

This clone was counted a few times. The chain combines TRBV2 with TRBJ1-1; the D gene is possibly TRBD1 (5 bases). CDR1 is SNHLY, CDR2 FYNNEI, per germline. With 4 bases removed from V and 3 bases from J, the gap between germline ends came to 9 bases. This CDR3 is built from 13 residues. The CDR3 loop reads CASSVARDTEAFF. The DNA for the CDR3 is TGTGCCAGCAGTGTTGCCAGGGACACTGAAGCTTTCTTT.

V and J are TRBV10-3 and TRBJ2-3; 9 bases agree with TRBD1. V lost 9 bases to trimming and J lost 4 bases; unmatched junction nucleotides: 14. Germline CDR1 and CDR2: ENHRY and SYGVKD. There are 16 residues in the CDR3. CDR3 bases: TGTGCCATTGGTCCGGGGCCGGGACAGGGTGCAGATACGCAGTATTTT. Translating gives CAIGPGPGQGADTQYF.

The V gene is TRBV2, the J gene TRBJ2-3, with TRBD2 matching 13 bases. This CDR3 is 19 amino acids long. In germline, CDR1 is SNHLY, CDR2 FYNNEI. V was clipped by 6 bases and J by 2 bases; unmatched bases: 14. CDR3 loop: CASSRTSGGPPSYTDTQYF. The DNA for the CDR3 is TGTGCCAGCAGCCGGACTAGCGGGGGCCCTCCCTCCTACACAGATACGCAGTATTTT.

V is TRBV6-6 and J is TRBJ2-7; the D is unclear. This CDR3 has 13 residues. Germline loops: CDR1 MNHNY, CDR2 SVGAGI (reference sequence). The V gene lost 6 bases and the J gene lost 0 bases, with 9 bases spanning the gap. CDR3 region: CASRNGPSYEQYF. The CDR3 DNA reads as TGTGCCAGCAGGAATGGACCCTCCTACGAGCAGTACTTC.

This sequence joins TRBV9 and TRBJ2-1; D is uncertain. V was pared by 0 bases and J by 5 bases, with 6 bases between. The germline V gene encodes CDR1 SGDLS and CDR2 YYNGEE. The CDR3 is 13 residues long. The CDR3, as DNA: TGTGCCAGCAGCGTAGGGCCGAACAATGAGCAGTTCTTC. Encoded protein: CASSVGPNNEQFF.

The J gene is TRBJ1-2, the V gene TRBV27; tentative D call: TRBD1 (5 bases). This CDR3 has 13 amino acids. Germline V lookup: CDR1 MNHEY, CDR2 SMNVEV (reference sequence). V lost 3 bases and J lost 4, with 9 bases in between. CDR3 in DNA: TGTGCCAGCAGTTTGCAGGGCCCCTATGGCTACACCTTC. The encoded protein is CASSLQGPYGYTF.